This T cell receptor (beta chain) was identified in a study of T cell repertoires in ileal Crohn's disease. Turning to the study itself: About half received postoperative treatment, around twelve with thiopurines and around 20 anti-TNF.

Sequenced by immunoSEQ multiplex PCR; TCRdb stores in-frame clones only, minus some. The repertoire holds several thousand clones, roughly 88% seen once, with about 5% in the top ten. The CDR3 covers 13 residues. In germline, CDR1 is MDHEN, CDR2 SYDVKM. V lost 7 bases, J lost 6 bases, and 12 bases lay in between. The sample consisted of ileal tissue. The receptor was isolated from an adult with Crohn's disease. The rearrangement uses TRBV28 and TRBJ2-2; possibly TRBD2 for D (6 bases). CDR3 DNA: TGTGCCAGCAACCCCCCGGGGGCCGGGGAGCTGTTTTTT. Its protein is CASNPPGAGELFF.